This T cell receptor (beta chain) was recorded in a study of control samples from healthy donors and cancer patients. Produced via immunoSEQ multiplex PCR; TCRdb's table is partial and in-frame only. There are approximately 190,000 clones in the sample; 90% to 95% occur only once, and 1.8% lies in the top ten. This CDR3 is 14 amino acids long. J was trimmed by 3 bases and V by 3 bases; bases with no gene match: 3. Germline CDR1 SGDLS, CDR2 YYNGEE. This sequence joins TRBV9 and TRBJ2-7; 10 bases align to TRBD1. Material for sequencing was blood. This TCR was sampled from a man younger than 40 in good health. This CDR3 reads CASSARDRGYEQYF. The CDR3 DNA sequence: TGTGCCAGCAGCGCCCGGGACAGGGGCTACGAGCAGTACTTC.